The present T cell receptor beta chain was sequenced within a study of shared clonotypes between healthy human individuals. CDR1 is SGHKS, CDR2 YYEKEE, per germline (reference sequence). After removal of 4 bases from V and 7 bases from J, the junction contained 10 bases not matched to a gene. CDR3 size: 16 residues. Produced via immunoSEQ multiplex PCR; TCRdb's table is partial and in-frame only. The sample records about 340,000 clones, around four fifths being singletons. There are a few counts of this clone. The chain carries TRBV5-5 and TRBJ2-5, with 13 bases lining up with TRBD2. The sequence derives from a man younger than 40 in good health. Sequencing was carried out using memory CD4+ T cells sorted from blood. As to subset: CD45RA-negative fraction. The CDR3 nucleotides are TGTGCCAGCAGCCCTACACTAGCGGGAGGGCCGGCGACCCAGTACTTC. It translates to CASSPTLAGGPATQYF.